One and the same sample provided the 7 T cell receptor beta chains below, sequenced in a study of blood T cell repertoires in COVID-19. Produced via immunoSEQ multiplex PCR; TCRdb's table is partial and in-frame only. The sample lists roughly 170,000 clones; about 84% were seen once. The sequenced sample was peripheral blood. Every receptor here comes from a human donor in a cohort sampled during active COVID-19.

The chain has TRBV12-3 or TRBV12-4 and TRBJ2-7, with TRBD1 matching over 9 bases. The CDR3 sequence is 13 residues long. The V gene end was trimmed by 6 bases and the J gene end by 6 bases; junction bases not matched to a gene: 6. The CDR3 loop reads CASRPGQGLEQYF. The CDR3 region has the DNA TGTGCCAGCAGGCCGGGACAGGGCCTCGAGCAGTACTTC.

The chain employs TRBV29-1 and TRBJ1-2; D might be TRBD1 (5 bases). CDR1 SQVTM and CDR2 ANQGSEA come from the germline V gene. This CDR3 region has 14 residues. V shed 3 bases and J shed 7 bases, with 18 bases lying between them. The CDR3 region is CSVEYFGREAGYTF. Here the CDR3 DNA reads TGCAGCGTTGAGTACTTCGGCAGGGAGGCTGGCTACACCTTC.

The chain couples TRBV4-1 to TRBJ2-7, with D maybe TRBD1 (6 bases). V was shortened by 1 base and J by 0 bases, with 16 bases between the two germline ends. The CDR3 has 17 amino acids. Germline V gene sequence: CDR1 MGHRA, CDR2 YSYEKL. As DNA, the CDR3 is TGCGCCAGCAGCCAAGCCAACGCTCAGGGGCACTCCTACGAGCAGTACTTC. This gives the protein CASSQANAQGHSYEQYF.

The V and J genes are TRBV6-5 and TRBJ2-7, with TRBD1 matching 9 bases. The germline V gene has CDR1 MNHEY and CDR2 SVGAGI. The J segment lost 0 bases and the V segment lost 4 bases, leaving 7 bases of the junction unmatched. The CDR3 runs 16 residues. The CDR3 region has the DNA TGTGCCAGCAGTTTGTCCGGGACAGGGAGCTCCTACGAGCAGTACTTC. Its protein is CASSLSGTGSSYEQYF.

This sequence joins TRBV3-1 (or the pseudogene TRBV3-2) and TRBJ2-3; 8 bases match TRBD2. This CDR3 is built from 16 residues. CDR1 and CDR2 from the germline V gene are LGHDT and YNNKEL (reference sequence). V lost 0 bases, J lost 2 bases, and 4 bases stayed unmatched. The CDR3 DNA reads as TGTGCCAGCAGCCAAGAAGGGACTAGGTACACAGATACGCAGTATTTT. It codes for CASSQEGTRYTDTQYF.

The table lists this clone with a count of one. The chain recombines TRBV3-1 (or the pseudogene TRBV3-2) with TRBJ2-7, with D unclear. Trimming took 0 bases from V and 2 from J, leaving 8 bases between them. Germline loops: CDR1 LGHDT, CDR2 YNNKEL (reference sequence). The CDR3 is 14 amino acids. CDR3 amino acids: CASSQDFLAYEQYF. The CDR3 DNA is TGTGCCAGCAGCCAAGACTTCCTTGCCTACGAGCAGTACTTC.

This clone was seen a single time. The chain joins TRBV12-3 or TRBV12-4 to TRBJ1-5; D call uncertain. Trimming removed 5 bases from V and 5 bases from J, with 10 bases in between. CDR3 size: 13 residues. The CDR3 DNA reads as TGTGCCAGCAGTCCCCAAATTTATCAGCCCCAGCATTTT. Translation gives CASSPQIYQPQHF.